What follows describes a single T cell receptor (beta chain). What antigen it recognizes has not been identified. No base quality values were provided; no much bigger clone lies one nucleotide off. This sample is part of a study of T cell responses to AZD1222 COVID-19 vaccine (dated by TCRdb to the early 2020s). The study in broad terms: TCR sequencing was performed for approximately 240 trial participants, of whom some 200 were given two doses of AZD1222 and approximately 26 were given two doses of MenACWY control vaccine. Trial participants were enrolled into age subgroups of 18-55, 56-69 and 70-plus years, which contained around 140, 26 and 57 TCR-sequenced participants, respectively.

The CDR3 regions of human TCRbeta chains were analyzed by immunosequencing. From the authors' description of their analysis: TCRs in the repertoires were compared against a reference library of SARS-CoV-2-specific TCRs that had been generated with the MIRA antigen-specificity platform. Breadth was defined as the fraction of unique TCRs that were SARS-CoV-2-associated, and depth was defined as the fraction of total T cells that were SARS-CoV-2-associated. Using the MIRA data, every spike-specific TCR was mapped to the spike region that the TCR reacted to and assigned to either a CD4 or a CD8 class. Log10-transformed breadth and depth values were compared by one-way ANOVA with Sidak's multiple comparisons tests. Held by TCRdb, this immuneACCESS table contains in-frame sequences only and omits some clones. Under half of the omission traces to an unresolved V gene where checked; the cause of the rest is unknown. V, J and clone size reflect that table, while D and trimming were determined from the DNA. The sample data list approximately 130,000 clones, and about 88% of these were observed just once. The ten largest clones add up to roughly a tenth of the sample.

The paper's findings and limits, for the study overall: Because no day 14 peak-response samples were available, repertoires were characterized only after the peak T cell response. Epitopes outside the regions mutated in the B.1.351 and B.1.1.7 variants were reportedly recognized by nearly half of the unique spike-specific TCRs. Only five to seven AZD1222 recipients were SARS-CoV-2 seropositive at baseline, limiting conclusions about previously exposed vaccinees. After two AZD1222 doses, both the breadth and the depth of spike-specific TCRs were significantly higher than at day 0 and than in MenACWY recipients. Participants were mostly white British, with more females than males. The authors suggested clonal diversity may have been underestimated. CD4 TCRs associated with the vaccine covered the entire spike protein, and the dominant responses were in regions 160-218 and 743-854. In the small 56-69-year group, the increase in depth fell short of significance, most likely because of low power.

In light of the paper, this sample's time point label describes: about 28 days (+/-7) after the second vaccine dose. Because spike-specific TCR depth and breadth did not differ between the two schedules, AZD1222 recipients who got a second dose at roughly 4 weeks were pooled with those who got a second dose at roughly 12 weeks. Vaccinee samples were obtained from the UK trials COV001 and COV002, which included a single-blind randomized controlled phase 2/3 trial of AZD1222 (ChAdOx1 nCoV-19) in healthy adults. For TCRbeta chain sequencing, PBMC samples were collected from trial participants at day 0 and at day 28 after the second dose. From a lookup of the germline V gene, CDR1 and CDR2 are SQVTM and ANQGSEA. Spanning cysteine to phenylalanine, the CDR3 consists of 13 amino acids. Just the 39-base CDR3 DNA is kept, in frame starting at base 1.

The clonotype comes from an adult who received the AZD1222 COVID-19 vaccine. The chain was built from TRBV29-1 and TRBJ2-3; TRBD2 aligns with 11 central bases. This specimen was peripheral blood, taken 28 days after the second AZD1222 dose. The sequenced DNA is TGCGGCCTAGCGGGGGGCCTTACAGATACGCAGTATTTT. It is translated as CGLAGGLTDTQYF.